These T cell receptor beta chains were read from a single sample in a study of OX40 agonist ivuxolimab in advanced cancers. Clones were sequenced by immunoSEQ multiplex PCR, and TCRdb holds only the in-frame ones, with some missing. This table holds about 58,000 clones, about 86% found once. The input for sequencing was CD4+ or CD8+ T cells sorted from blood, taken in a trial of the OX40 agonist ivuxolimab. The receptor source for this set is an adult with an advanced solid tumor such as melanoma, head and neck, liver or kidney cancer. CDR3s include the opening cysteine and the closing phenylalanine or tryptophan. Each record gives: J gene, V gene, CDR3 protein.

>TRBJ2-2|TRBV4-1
CASSQRGQRNTNTGELFF
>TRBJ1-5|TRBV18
CASSPLNRGDNQPQHF
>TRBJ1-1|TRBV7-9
CASSLELMNTEAFF
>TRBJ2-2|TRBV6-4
CASSTRGTGELFF
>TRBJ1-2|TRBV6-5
CASSYSGQVGYTF
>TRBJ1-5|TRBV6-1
CASSEKGRGSRVPQHF
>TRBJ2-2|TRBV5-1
CASRAARTGGAPGTGELFF
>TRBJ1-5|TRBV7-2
CASSLLSGIRNQPQHF
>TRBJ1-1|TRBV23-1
CASSQSEGRGAFF
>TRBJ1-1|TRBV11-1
CASKNPGGTEAFF
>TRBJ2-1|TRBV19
CASSSTGSYNEQFF
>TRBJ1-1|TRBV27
CASSFSLVGTEAFF
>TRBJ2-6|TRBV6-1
CASVQKSAGANVLTF
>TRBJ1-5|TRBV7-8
CASSLADRVDVEPQHF
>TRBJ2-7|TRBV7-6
CASSLGGTGDYEQYF
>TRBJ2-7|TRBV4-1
CASSQGPQFIYEQYF
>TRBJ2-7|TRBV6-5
CASSYSTTGALHEQYF
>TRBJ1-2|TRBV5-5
CASSLSGFGYTF
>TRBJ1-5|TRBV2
CASSEMGRNQPQHF
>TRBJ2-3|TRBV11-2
CASSFRFDGTDTQYF
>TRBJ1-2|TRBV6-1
CASSGSGQNYGYTF
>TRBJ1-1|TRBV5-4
CASSLQGAGTEAFF
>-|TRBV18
CASSPLGGNEQYF
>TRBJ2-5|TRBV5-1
CASSSSGNQETQYF
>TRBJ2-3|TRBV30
CAWSVLDTQYF
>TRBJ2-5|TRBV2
CASRGYRSQYQETQYF
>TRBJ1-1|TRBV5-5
CASSLVGRAVTEAFF